This T cell receptor beta chain derives from a study of CD8 T cells in Susac syndrome. Overall study findings and caveats: The TCR sequencing and HLA analysis in the study involved a relatively small number of individuals, as the study acknowledged.

The CDR3 consists of 13 residues. V lost 4 bases, J lost 3 bases, and 11 bases lay in between. CDR1 and CDR2 (germline): SQVTM, ANQGSEA. On this clonotype itself: Its target is not known.

The controls, all healthy donors, were matched for age and sex. TEMRA cells were FACS-enriched, and CD8+ and CD4+ T cells were isolated negatively. RNA amounts of 0.5 to 1 ug underwent reverse transcription with random hexamers. An immunoSEQ multiplex PCR generated amplified TCR beta CDR3 products spanning 54 Vbeta and 13 Jbeta. TCRdb called the immunoSEQ multiplex PCR reads again in MiXCR, with one record for every CDR3 protein. The data hold around 130,000 distinct CDR3 sequences, with more than 90% observed a single time. The chain is built from TRBV29-1 and TRBJ2-3; possibly TRBD1 for D (6 bases). The origin of this receptor is a human donor in good health. Sequencing was done on a sample of CD4+ T cells from PBMCs. CDR3 region: CSVAGDATDTQYF. Written as DNA, the CDR3 is TGCAGCGTTGCAGGGGATGCGACAGATACGCAGTATTTT.